This TCR beta chain was recorded in a study of T cells after yellow fever vaccination. TCRdb called the 5' RACE reads again in MiXCR, with one record for every CDR3 protein. The sample includes some 600,000 distinct CDR3 sequences, roughly a sixth of them seen just once. This CDR3 contains 16 residues. V lost 1 base, J lost 5 bases, and 6 bases stayed unmatched. CDR1 LGHNA and CDR2 YSLEER come from the germline V gene. The TCR sequence derives from a man aged 18 to 30 who received the YFV17D yellow fever vaccine. This rearrangement joins TRBV4-3 to TRBJ1-4; TRBD1 agrees at 8 bases. Sequenced material: PBMCs, taken about 5 days after the first yellow fever vaccination. Here the CDR3 DNA reads TGCGCCAGCAGCCAAGCGGGGGGACAGGAGAATGAAAAACTGTTTTTT. Translating gives CASSQAGGQENEKLFF.